This TCR beta chain stems from a study of shared clonotypes between healthy human individuals. TCRdb's copy holds only in-frame clones and misses some; the assay was immunoSEQ multiplex PCR. This table holds over 1.4 million clones, over 95% found once. V shed 5 bases and J shed 1 base, with 12 bases lying between them. Per the germline V gene, CDR1 is ENHRY and CDR2 is SYGVKD. The CDR3 is made up of 14 amino acids. The V and J genes are TRBV10-3 and TRBJ2-7; no definite D call. The sequencing sample was made of naive CD4+ T cells sorted from blood. As for subset: CD45RA+ positively selected. The clonotype was recovered from a man aged 25 to 45 in good health. CDR3 sequence reads: CAISSLGPSYEQYF. The CDR3 DNA reads as TGTGCCATCAGTAGCTTGGGTCCTTCCTACGAGCAGTACTTC.